This is a list of T cell receptor beta chains from one sample in a study of T cells in Graves' hyperthyroidism and ophthalmopathy. TCRdb reprocessed the multiplex PCR reads via MiXCR and lists one record per CDR3 protein. Among around 520,000 distinct CDR3 sequences listed, roughly an eighth were seen once. Sequenced material: blood. Receptors were obtained from a young woman with Graves' hyperthyroidism. CDR3s include the opening cysteine and the closing phenylalanine or tryptophan.

j_call	cdr3_length	v_call	cdr3_aa
TRBJ1-1	16	TRBV5-1	CASSLSAGGKNTEAFF
TRBJ2-1	12	TRBV4-1	CASSQVYDEQFF
TRBJ2-5	15	TRBV15	CATSRVDRGSETQYF
TRBJ1-4	14	TRBV20-1	CSASGVGAVKKLFF
TRBJ2-1	12	TRBV6-2/TRBV6-3	CASRKLAGVQFF
TRBJ2-5	15	TRBV11-2	CASSLVGQGVETQYF
TRBJ1-1	15	TRBV24-1	CATSDAQTGNTEAFF
TRBJ2-1	12	TRBV29-1	CSVGGRYNEQFF
TRBJ1-5	14	TRBV29-1	CSVSPGGGNQPQHF
TRBJ2-2	17	TRBV24-1	CATSDPGLAGEAGELFF
TRBJ1-2	16	TRBV12-3/TRBV12-4	CASSLGGGRTYYGYTF
TRBJ2-7	16	TRBV7-2	CASSFGPGGPVGEQYF
TRBJ1-1	15	TRBV11-2	CASSLGGGPNTEAFF
TRBJ2-1	14	TRBV20-1	CSARDLKRDFEQFF
TRBJ1-1	16	TRBV19	CASSITQADKNTEAFF
TRBJ1-1	13	TRBV5-4	CASSFLGGTEAFF
TRBJ1-5	13	TRBV20-1	CSASGQRPSPQHF
TRBJ2-1	15	TRBV11-2	CASSLGSDSYNEQFF
TRBJ2-1	20	TRBV10-3	CAIRGSGTSGSRSSYNEQFF
TRBJ1-5	13	TRBV30	CAWSRQSNQPQHF
TRBJ2-6	16	TRBV3-1	CASSQEFSSGANVLTF
TRBJ1-5	13	TRBV29-1	CSVGEDSNQPQHF
TRBJ2-1	14	TRBV30	CAWTQRGSYNEQFF
TRBJ2-3	15	TRBV5-1	CASSVEGTRSGAQYF
TRBJ2-3	17	TRBV7-9	CASSLSRTSGNLDTQYF
TRBJ1-2	15	TRBV5-1	CASSLGPGINYGYTF
TRBJ2-5	13	TRBV7-3	CASSSRVGETQYF
TRBJ1-2	13	TRBV7-2	CASSLGQFYGYTF
TRBJ2-3	15	TRBV6-5	CASSVASPGTDTQYF
TRBJ1-3	17	TRBV5-1	CASSLGAQATSGNTIYF
TRBJ2-3	15	TRBV24-1	CATSDLGLGADTQYF
TRBJ1-5	14	TRBV3-1	CASSQDPSYQPQHF
TRBJ2-1	13	TRBV9	CASRGGRDNEQFF
TRBJ1-5	15	TRBV19	CASIPDIENNQPQHF
TRBJ2-5	19	TRBV29-1	CSVDISGTSGRARGETQYF
TRBJ1-3	16	TRBV6-1	CASSEALHLSGNTIYF
TRBJ2-1	11	TRBV7-3	CAIVRVYEQFF
TRBJ2-3	11	TRBV18	CASSTADAQYF
TRBJ2-3	13	TRBV6-2/TRBV6-3	CASSRGPADTQYF
TRBJ1-2	16	TRBV19	CASRPSDRKANYGYTF
TRBJ2-3	19	TRBV20-1	CSARDPGLAGGLLTDTQYF
TRBJ2-2	15	TRBV4-2	CASSPRIRYTGELFF
TRBJ1-5	14	TRBV3-1	CASSRGGGIQPQHF
TRBJ1-2	12	TRBV30	CAWKLAGQGYTF
TRBJ2-2	18	TRBV7-7	CASSWGITDRGLPGELFF
TRBJ1-6	13	TRBV7-7	CASSLDRASPLHF
TRBJ2-1	18	TRBV5-1	CASSPGASGTSSYNEQFF
TRBJ1-5	15	TRBV20-1	CSARDSGRPAGPQHF
TRBJ2-7	15	TRBV28	CASSLMAEAPNEQYF
TRBJ1-1	15	TRBV24-1	CATSDAKDRNTEAFF
TRBJ1-5	13	TRBV19	CASHTRSNQPQHF
TRBJ1-6	14	TRBV3-1	CASSPAGPNSPLHF